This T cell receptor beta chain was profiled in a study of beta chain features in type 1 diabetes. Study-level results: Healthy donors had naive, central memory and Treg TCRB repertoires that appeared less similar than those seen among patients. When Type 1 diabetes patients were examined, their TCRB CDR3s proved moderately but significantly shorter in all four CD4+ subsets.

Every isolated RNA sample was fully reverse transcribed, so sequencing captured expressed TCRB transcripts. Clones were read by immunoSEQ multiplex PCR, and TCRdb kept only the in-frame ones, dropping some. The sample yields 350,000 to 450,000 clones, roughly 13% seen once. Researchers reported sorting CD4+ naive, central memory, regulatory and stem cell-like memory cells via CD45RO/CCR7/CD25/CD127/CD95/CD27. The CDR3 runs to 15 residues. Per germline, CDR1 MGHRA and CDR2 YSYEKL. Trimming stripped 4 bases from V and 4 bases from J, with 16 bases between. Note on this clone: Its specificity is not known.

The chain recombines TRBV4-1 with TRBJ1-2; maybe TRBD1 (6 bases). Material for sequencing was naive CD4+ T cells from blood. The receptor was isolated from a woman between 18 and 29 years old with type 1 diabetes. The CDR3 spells CASSPRGGLGYGYTF. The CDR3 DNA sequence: TGCGCCAGCAGCCCCCGGGGGGGCCTGGGCTATGGCTACACCTTC.